This is a list of T cell receptor beta chains from one sample in a study of T-cell memory formation after mild COVID-19. TCRdb recomputed calls from the 5' RACE reads with MiXCR, one row per CDR3 protein. The sample shows a few hundred thousand distinct CDR3 sequences, approximately 15% of them seen only once. Material: PBMCs or a T cell subset sorted from them (not recorded which). The receptors here all came from a man younger than 35 who had mild COVID-19 (a few samples of this study predate the infection). Cell type and time point are not known. The CDR3 runs from the conserved cysteine through the conserved F or W. The order of the fields is J gene, D gene, clone size, V gene, CDR3 protein, CDR3 DNA. A D gene is named only where the DNA matches it firmly. Clone size is not always given. Where it is, it says once, few, many or a class for expanded clones.

J: TRBJ2-1; D: -; size: -; V: TRBV7-2; CDR3: CASRPGGPYNEQFF; DNA: TGTGCCAGCAGGCCCGGGGGGCCCTACAATGAGCAGTTCTTC
J: TRBJ2-2; D: -; size: few; V: TRBV7-9; CDR3: CASIQLVPGELFF; DNA: TGTGCCAGCATCCAACTAGTTCCCGGGGAGCTGTTTTTT
J: TRBJ2-7; D: TRBD2; size: few; V: TRBV20-1; CDR3: CSARGTAGGRYEQYF; DNA: TGCAGTGCTAGAGGCACGGCGGGGGGGCGGTACGAGCAGTACTTC
J: TRBJ2-3; D: -; size: -; V: TRBV5-4; CDR3: CASSLGGQPDTQYF; DNA: TGTGCCAGCAGCTTAGGTGGACAGCCAGATACGCAGTATTTT
J: TRBJ1-6; D: -; size: -; V: TRBV20-1; CDR3: CSARHTIELNSPLHF; DNA: TGCAGTGCTAGACACACGATAGAACTTAATTCACCCCTCCACTTT
J: TRBJ2-7; D: TRBD1; size: -; V: TRBV29-1; CDR3: CSVGTAVYEQYF; DNA: TGCAGCGTGGGGACAGCTGTCTACGAGCAGTACTTC
J: TRBJ2-1; D: TRBD2; size: many; V: TRBV12-3/TRBV12-4; CDR3: CASSLRLAEYNEQFF; DNA: TGTGCCAGCAGTCTGCGACTAGCGGAGTACAATGAGCAGTTCTTC
J: TRBJ2-3; D: TRBD2; size: -; V: TRBV5-1; CDR3: CASSTQAGGPADTQYF; DNA: TGCGCCAGCAGCACCCAAGCGGGGGGGCCGGCAGATACGCAGTATTTT
J: TRBJ1-1; D: -; size: -; V: TRBV5-8; CDR3: CASSLSGAFF; DNA: TGTGCCAGCAGCTTGTCTGGGGCTTTCTTT
J: TRBJ2-5; D: TRBD2; size: -; V: TRBV20-1; CDR3: CSARDRGGDKETQYF; DNA: TGCAGTGCTAGAGATCGCGGGGGTGACAAAGAGACCCAGTACTTC
J: TRBJ2-3; D: -; size: -; V: TRBV7-6; CDR3: CASSFGTSSTDTQYF; DNA: TGTGCCAGCAGCTTCGGGACTTCTAGCACAGATACGCAGTATTTT
J: TRBJ1-5; D: -; size: -; V: TRBV7-2; CDR3: CASSDSMGPQHF; DNA: TGTGCCAGCAGTGACTCCATGGGGCCCCAGCATTTT
J: TRBJ1-3; D: -; size: -; V: TRBV5-1; CDR3: CASSLDLLQGSRNFGNTIYF; DNA: TGCGCCAGCAGCTTGGATTTACTTCAGGGGTCGCGGAACTTTGGAAACACCATATATTTT
J: TRBJ2-1; D: -; size: many; V: TRBV24-1; CDR3: CATTAGGRPYNEQFF; DNA: TGTGCCACCACGGCAGGGGGGCGGCCCTACAATGAGCAGTTCTTC
J: TRBJ2-7; D: -; size: many; V: TRBV6-4; CDR3: CASSPAPFSYEQYF; DNA: TGTGCCAGCAGTCCAGCTCCCTTCTCCTACGAGCAGTACTTC
J: TRBJ2-1; D: -; size: many; V: TRBV4-1; CDR3: CASSPRSGDDEQFF; DNA: TGCGCCAGCAGCCCCAGGTCCGGGGACGATGAGCAGTTCTTC
J: TRBJ2-3; D: -; size: -; V: TRBV6-2/TRBV6-3; CDR3: CASSAGQFTDTQYF; DNA: TGTGCCAGCAGCGCTGGACAGTTCACAGATACGCAGTATTTT
J: TRBJ1-6; D: -; size: once; V: TRBV4-1; CDR3: CASSQVPRGNSPLHF; DNA: TGCGCCAGCAGCCAAGTCCCCAGGGGTAATTCACCCCTCCACTTT
J: TRBJ2-7; D: TRBD1; size: -; V: TRBV4-2; CDR3: CASPGTGSEQYF; DNA: TGTGCCAGCCCCGGGACAGGGTCCGAGCAGTACTTC
J: TRBJ2-5; D: TRBD1; size: few; V: TRBV7-9; CDR3: CASSLRTGIETQYF; DNA: TGTGCCAGCAGCTTGAGGACAGGGATAGAGACCCAGTACTTC
J: TRBJ2-2; D: -; size: few; V: TRBV15; CDR3: CATGRGVTNTGELFF; DNA: TGTGCCACCGGACGAGGGGTAACGAACACCGGGGAGCTGTTTTTT
J: TRBJ1-2; D: -; size: -; V: TRBV20-1; CDR3: CSARDWAGTNYGYTF; DNA: TGCAGTGCTAGAGATTGGGCAGGCACGAACTATGGCTACACCTTC
J: TRBJ1-5; D: TRBD1; size: few; V: TRBV6-6; CDR3: CASRDTGGNQPQHF; DNA: TGTGCCAGCAGAGATACAGGGGGCAATCAGCCCCAGCATTTT
J: TRBJ2-3; D: -; size: -; V: TRBV5-1; CDR3: CASSRKPEPGDTQYF; DNA: TGCGCCAGCAGCCGCAAACCCGAACCAGGGGATACGCAGTATTTT
J: TRBJ2-2; D: -; size: -; V: TRBV7-3; CDR3: CASSFSRVAGELFF; DNA: TGTGCCAGCAGCTTCTCCAGGGTCGCCGGGGAGCTGTTTTTT
J: TRBJ2-2; D: -; size: few; V: TRBV7-2; CDR3: CASSLHSGNTGELFF; DNA: TGTGCCAGCAGCCTCCATAGCGGGAACACCGGGGAGCTGTTTTTT
J: TRBJ2-5; D: -; size: many; V: TRBV3-1; CDR3: CASSQDLGRETQYF; DNA: TGTGCCAGCAGCCAAGATCTGGGTCGAGAGACCCAGTACTTC
J: TRBJ2-1; D: TRBD2; size: few; V: TRBV4-3; CDR3: CASSQVLAGTYNEQFF; DNA: TGCGCCAGCAGCCAAGTACTAGCGGGGACCTACAATGAGCAGTTCTTC
J: TRBJ2-5; D: -; size: -; V: TRBV5-1; CDR3: CASSYGGYETQYF; DNA: TGCGCCAGCAGCTATGGGGGTTACGAGACCCAGTACTTC
J: TRBJ1-5; D: -; size: -; V: TRBV16; CDR3: CASSQWGVRNQPQHF; DNA: TGTGCCAGCAGCCAATGGGGCGTTAGGAATCAGCCCCAGCATTTT